Listed below are T cell receptor beta chains from one sample, sequenced in a study of response to subunit inactivated influenza vaccine. Each CDR3 protein is one row after TCRdb ran MiXCR on the RT-PCR reads. The table shows 650,000 to 850,000 distinct CDR3 sequences, with more than 11% occurring only once. Specimen: PBMCs from blood, collected around 15 days before vaccination. Receptor source: a man aged 50-59 years who received an inactivated influenza vaccine. CDR3s leave out the opening cysteine and the closing phenylalanine or tryptophan. A D gene is named only where the DNA matches it firmly.

TRBV4-1	.	TRBJ2-7	13	ASSQDGTAYYEQY
TRBV27	TRBD2	TRBJ2-2	14	ASRGSGGANTGELF
TRBV30	TRBD2	TRBJ2-3	13	AWSISGRVTDTQY
TRBV19	TRBD2	TRBJ2-5	14	ASSISVTSGGETQY
TRBV4-1	.	TRBJ1-5	14	ASSPMGGRVNQPQH
TRBV11-2	.	TRBJ1-6	11	ASSLIRDSPLH
TRBV10-3	TRBD1	TRBJ1-6	13	AISTGTGMNSPLH
TRBV30	TRBD2	TRBJ2-7	13	AWSVPGGRAYEQY
TRBV5-6	.	TRBJ2-2	15	ASSLLSSDSVTGELF
TRBV6-2/TRBV6-3	.	TRBJ2-3	10	ASSPPYDTQY
TRBV20-1	TRBD2	TRBJ2-3	11	SASSGREDTQY
TRBV7-2	TRBD1	TRBJ1-2	10	ASSRGQGRST
TRBV7-9	.	TRBJ1-6	10	ASTAGLSPLH
TRBV10-3	.	TRBJ1-2	9	AISGQDGYT
TRBV19	.	TRBJ2-7	15	ASSIDLSSPITYEQY
TRBV27	TRBD2	TRBJ2-7	14	ASSSGLAGGVYEQY
TRBV6-1	.	TRBJ2-3	12	ASRDSGGTDTQY
TRBV7-9	.	TRBJ2-5	12	ASSFGDYQETQY
TRBV7-9	.	TRBJ2-3	13	ASSYNGAESDTQY
TRBV7-2	.	TRBJ2-1	13	ASSPPGRPWYEQF
TRBV6-5	.	TRBJ1-1	9	ASHGPLEAF
TRBV29-1	.	TRBJ1-4	11	SVESGTGRKLF
TRBV12-3/TRBV12-4	.	TRBJ2-5	11	ASSLGAAATQY
TRBV6-5	TRBD2	TRBJ2-1	15	ASSQELAGGSYNEQF
TRBV10-1	.	TRBJ2-2	13	ASTSGGTGTGELF
TRBV6-1	.	TRBJ2-1	11	ASSTRTYNEQF
TRBV19	.	TRBJ1-1	14	ASSIDGQRPNTEAF
TRBV20-1	.	TRBJ1-3	12	SASGQNSGNTIY
TRBV9	.	TRBJ2-1	16	ASSVVGLSWAVDNEQF
TRBV5-1	TRBD1	TRBJ2-5	14	ASSLRPGTVGETQY
TRBV6-5	.	TRBJ1-1	10	ASKRGNTEAF
TRBV7-8	TRBD2	TRBJ2-1	15	ASSLERDGSSYNEQF
TRBV12-3/TRBV12-4	TRBD1	TRBJ1-1	12	ASSLTGGYTEAF
TRBV7-2	TRBD1	TRBJ2-7	13	VSSSSQGVWYEQY
TRBV5-1	.	TRBJ2-3	10	ASSFHPDTQY
TRBV6-1	.	TRBJ1-1	10	ASSFTGSEAF
TRBV6-6	.	TRBJ2-7	11	ASCTLQPYEQY
TRBV6-1	TRBD1	TRBJ1-2	12	ASTRSWDRVGYT
TRBV30	TRBD1	TRBJ1-5	12	AWTLTGDNQPQH
TRBV14	.	TRBJ2-2	12	ASSPTRGAGELF
TRBV10-3	.	TRBJ1-1	11	ATLQRLNTEAF
TRBV20-1	.	TRBJ1-2	10	SASSGGRGYT
TRBV27	TRBD1	TRBJ2-3	16	ASSLSTVGDRGTDTQY
TRBV7-2	.	TRBJ1-2	12	ASSLDGGGYGYT